Below, 13 T cell receptor beta chains from the same sample are listed, as sequenced in a study of shared clonotypes between healthy human individuals. The data were produced by immunoSEQ multiplex PCR, yet TCRdb's version contains in-frame clones alone and is incomplete. The data contain over a million clones, approximately 98.5% of them singletons. The sample consisted of naive CD4+ T cells sorted from blood. Subset here: CD45RA+ positively selected. These receptors were taken from a man aged 25-45 years in good health.

CDR3 sequence reads: CASSLDGTGGSKQYF. The DNA for the CDR3 is TGCGCCAGCAGCTTGGATGGGACAGGGGGATCGAAGCAGTACTTC. V usage is TRBV5-1 and J usage is TRBJ2-7, with 11 bases lining up with TRBD1. Per the germline V gene, CDR1 is SGHRS and CDR2 is YFSETQ. The CDR3 totals 15 residues. Trimming took 0 bases from V and 8 from J; bases not matched to a gene: 7.

Concerning this clone: In the same sample, other DNA sequences code for this CDR3. This chain links TRBV7-3 with TRBJ1-1; D is ambiguous. Germline CDR1 and CDR2: SGHTA and FQGTGA. This CDR3 spans 13 amino acids. Deletions cut 2 bases from V and 0 bases from J, with 4 bases between. This CDR3 is CASSLDLNTEAFF. In DNA form, the CDR3 reads TGTGCCAGCAGCTTAGACCTGAACACTGAAGCTTTCTTT.

In the case of this clone: The sample holds other DNA sequences that translate to the same CDR3. The V call is TRBV20-1, the J call TRBJ1-4; D unclear. The CDR3 contains 11 residues. Deletions cut 6 bases from V and 8 bases from J, with 10 bases between. CDR1 is DFQATT and CDR2 is SNEGSKA in the germline V gene (reference sequence). The CDR3 region has the DNA TGCAGTGCCAGACTTGGGGAAAAACTGTTTTTT. Translated: CSARLGEKLFF.

The V and J genes are TRBV6-1 and TRBJ1-1; TRBD1 agrees at 10 bases. This CDR3 contains 14 residues. Germline V gene lookup returns CDR1 MNHNS and CDR2 SASEGT. The junction had 2 bases not matched to a gene; V was cut back by 1 base and J by 6 bases. CDR3 sequence reads: CASSEGQGASEAFF. DNA for the CDR3: TGTGCCAGCAGTGAAGGACAGGGGGCATCTGAAGCTTTCTTT.

The rearrangement joins TRBV10-2 to TRBJ2-7; maybe TRBD2 (5 bases). This CDR3 comprises 11 residues. Germline assignment: CDR1 WSHSY and CDR2 SAAADI. V dropped 3 bases and J dropped 6 bases, with 6 bases sitting between them. The CDR3 DNA follows: TGCGCCAGCAGTGATGGAGGCGAGCAGTACTTC. This translates into CASSDGGEQYF.

The chain recombines TRBV5-1 with TRBJ2-5; 12 positions match TRBD2. V gave up 4 bases and J gave up 2 bases; unmatched junction bases: 6. Germline V lookup: CDR1 SGHRS, CDR2 YFSETQ. This CDR3 is built from 16 residues. The CDR3 DNA sequence: TGCGCCAGCAGCCGCGGACTAGCGGGACTTCAAGAGACCCAGTACTTC. Its translation: CASSRGLAGLQETQYF.

Of note for this clone: Within the sample, other DNA sequences also encode this same CDR3. The chain carries TRBV27 and TRBJ2-2; no definite D call. V gave up 3 bases and J gave up 2 bases, with 4 bases separating them. The CDR3 totals 13 residues. Germline values: CDR1 MNHEY, CDR2 SMNVEV (reference sequence). CDR3 loop: CASSFANTGELFF. CDR3 in DNA: TGTGCCAGCAGTTTTGCCAACACCGGGGAGCTGTTTTTT.

A single count supports this clone. J is TRBJ2-2 and V is TRBV2; D gene ambiguous. Germline CDR1 is SNHLY and CDR2 is FYNNEI. The CDR3 runs to 15 residues. With 3 bases removed from V and 7 bases from J, the gap between germline ends came to 15 bases. CDR3 region: CASSELVLFGGELFF. The CDR3 coding sequence is TGTGCCAGCAGTGAGTTAGTATTGTTTGGCGGGGAGCTGTTTTTT.

The J gene is TRBJ1-5, the V gene TRBV6-5; the D gene is possibly TRBD1 (6 bases). V was shortened by 8 bases and J by 0 bases, with 8 bases between the two germline ends. Germline V gene lookup returns CDR1 MNHEY and CDR2 SVGAGI. The CDR3 length is 13 residues. Here the CDR3 DNA reads TGTGCCAGCGGGGGCAATAGCAATCAGCCCCAGCATTTT. Amino acid sequence: CASGGNSNQPQHF.

CDR3 sequence reads: CASSGIAGGPRSEQYF. The CDR3 bases are TGTGCCAGCAGCGGGATAGCGGGAGGGCCTCGGAGCGAGCAGTACTTC. V is TRBV5-6 and J is TRBJ2-7, with 11 positions matching TRBD2. The V and J ends lost 4 bases and 6 bases, in that order; junction bases with no gene match: 12. The CDR3 contains 16 residues. Germline V gives CDR1 SGHDT, CDR2 YYEEEE.

The chain's CDR3 is CASSRRLAGGDEQYF. The CDR3, as DNA: TGTGCCAGCAGCCGGCGGTTAGCGGGAGGCGACGAGCAGTACTTC. The chain links TRBV7-2 to TRBJ2-7; 10 bases line up with TRBD2. Germline V gene sequence: CDR1 SGHTA, CDR2 FQGNSA. The CDR3 spans 15 residues. V gave up 5 bases and J gave up 5 bases; unmatched junction bases: 9. Combining the CDR3 with reference TRBV7-2 and TRBJ2-7 gives the whole variable domain GAGVSQSPSNKVTEKGKDVELRCDPISGHTALYWYRQSLGQGLEFLIYFQGNSAPDKSGLPSDRFSAERTGGSVSTLTIQRTQQEDSAVYLCASSRRLAGGDEQYFGPGTRLTVT.

The rearrangement joins TRBV18 to TRBJ1-1; 9 bases agree with TRBD1. This CDR3 spans 15 amino acids. J lost 4 bases, V lost 3 bases, and 6 bases had no gene match. The germline V gene encodes CDR1 KGHSH and CDR2 LQKENI. CDR3 loop: CASSPQKTGGTEAFF. In DNA, the CDR3 is TGTGCCAGCTCACCTCAAAAGACAGGGGGCACTGAAGCTTTCTTT. The variable domain in full, completed from reference TRBV18 and TRBJ1-1, reads NAGVMQNPRHLVRRRGQEARLRCSPMKGHSHVYWYRQLPEEGLKFMVYLQKENIIDESGMPKERFSAEFPKEGPSILRIQQVVRGDSAAYFCASSPQKTGGTEAFFGQGTRLTVV.

Points on this clone: Other nucleotide sequences in the sample specify the same CDR3. The V call is TRBV28, the J call TRBJ2-1, with unresolved D. Trimming stripped 1 base from V and 7 bases from J, with 2 bases between. The CDR3 consists of 11 residues. Germline V CDR1 and CDR2: MDHEN, SYDVKM. CDR3 region: CASSLLNEQFF. Here the CDR3 DNA reads TGTGCCAGCAGTTTATTGAATGAGCAGTTCTTC.